Below are 4 T cell receptor beta chains sequenced from a single sample in a study of blood T cell repertoires in COVID-19. The table came from immunoSEQ multiplex PCR; TCRdb's copy has only in-frame clones and leaves some out. The sample carries about half a million clones, approximately 92% recorded once. The sequencing sample was made of peripheral blood. The receptors were sampled from a man aged 18 to 35 with COVID-19, enrolled during active disease.

The genes are TRBV4-1 and TRBJ2-2; TRBD2 aligns across 8 bases. Germline values: CDR1 MGHRA, CDR2 YSYEKL. J lost 1 base, V lost 0 bases, and 7 bases had no gene match. There are 18 residues in the CDR3. CDR3 in DNA: TGCGCCAGCAGCCAAGAACCTAGCGGGCGGATGAACACCGGGGAGCTGTTTTTT. It is translated as CASSQEPSGRMNTGELFF.

J is TRBJ2-5 and V is TRBV29-1; TRBD2 is a possible D gene (6 bases). CDR1 SQVTM and CDR2 ANQGSEA come from the germline V gene. The CDR3 is 12 amino acids. Trimming stripped 8 bases from V and 0 bases from J, with 10 bases between. Here the CDR3 DNA reads TGCAGCTGCGGGGTAAACCAAGAGACCCAGTACTTC. It codes for CSCGVNQETQYF.

Details on this clone: The same CDR3 also results from other DNA sequences found in this sample. The chain links TRBV12-3 or TRBV12-4 to TRBJ2-7; 9 nucleotides match TRBD1. The V segment lost 6 bases and the J segment 4 bases; nucleotides outside the gene matches: 4. CDR3 length: 13 residues. As DNA, the CDR3 is TGTGCCAGCAGCTCCGACAGGGGGTACGAGCAGTACTTC. Amino acids: CASSSDRGYEQYF.

For the CDR3, the DNA is TGTGCCAGCAGCCAAGATCTGAGAAACTCACCCACGGTGATGGGCTACACCTTC. Translation: CASSQDLRNSPTVMGYTF. This sequence joins TRBV4-2 and TRBJ1-2, with no clear D. The CDR3 consists of 18 residues. With 0 bases removed from V and 8 bases from J, the gap between germline ends came to 25 bases. Germline CDR1 and CDR2: LGHNA and YNFKEQ.